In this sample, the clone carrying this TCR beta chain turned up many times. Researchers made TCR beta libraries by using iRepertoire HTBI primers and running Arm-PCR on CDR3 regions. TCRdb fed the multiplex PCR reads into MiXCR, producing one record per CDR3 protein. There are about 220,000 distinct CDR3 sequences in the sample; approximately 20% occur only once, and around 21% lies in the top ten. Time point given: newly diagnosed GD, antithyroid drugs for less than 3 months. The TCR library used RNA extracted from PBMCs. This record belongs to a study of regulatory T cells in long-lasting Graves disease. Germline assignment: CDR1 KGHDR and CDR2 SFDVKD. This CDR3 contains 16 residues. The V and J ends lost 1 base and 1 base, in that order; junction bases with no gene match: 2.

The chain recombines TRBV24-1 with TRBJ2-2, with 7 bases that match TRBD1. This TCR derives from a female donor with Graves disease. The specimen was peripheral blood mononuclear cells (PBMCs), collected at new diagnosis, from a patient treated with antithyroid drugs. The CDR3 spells CATSDFGQENTGELFF. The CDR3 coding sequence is TGTGCCACCAGTGATTTCGGACAGGAGAACACCGGGGAGCTGTTTTTT.